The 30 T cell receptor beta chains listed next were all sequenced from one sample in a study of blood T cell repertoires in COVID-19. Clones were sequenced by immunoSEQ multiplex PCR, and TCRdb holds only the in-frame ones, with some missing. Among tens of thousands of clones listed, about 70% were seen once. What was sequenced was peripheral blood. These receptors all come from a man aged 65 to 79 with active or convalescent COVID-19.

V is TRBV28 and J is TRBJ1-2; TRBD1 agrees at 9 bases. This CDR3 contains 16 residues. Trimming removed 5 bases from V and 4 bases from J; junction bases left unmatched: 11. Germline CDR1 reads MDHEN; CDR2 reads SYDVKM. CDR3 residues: CASSSPGTGNLYGYTF. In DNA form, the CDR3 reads TGTGCCAGCAGTAGCCCTGGGACAGGGAACCTCTATGGCTACACCTTC.

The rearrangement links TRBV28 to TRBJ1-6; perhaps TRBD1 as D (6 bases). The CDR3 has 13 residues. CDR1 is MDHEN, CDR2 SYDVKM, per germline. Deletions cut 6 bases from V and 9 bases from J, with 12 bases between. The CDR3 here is CASRGGQGSPLHF. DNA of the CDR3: TGTGCCAGCAGGGGGGGGCAGGGTTCACCCCTCCACTTT.

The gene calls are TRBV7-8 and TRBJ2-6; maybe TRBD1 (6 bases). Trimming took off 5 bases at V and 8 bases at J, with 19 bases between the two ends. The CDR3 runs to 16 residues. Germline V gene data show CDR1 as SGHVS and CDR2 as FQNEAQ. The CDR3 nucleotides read TGTGCCAGCAGCGTACAGGGCCCTGAGTTATCCAACGTCCTGACTTTC. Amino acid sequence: CASSVQGPELSNVLTF.

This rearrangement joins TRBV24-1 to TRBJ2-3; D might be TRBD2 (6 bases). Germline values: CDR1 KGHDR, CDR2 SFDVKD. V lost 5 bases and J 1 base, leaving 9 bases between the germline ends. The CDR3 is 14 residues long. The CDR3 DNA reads TGTGCCACCAGTGGGGGACTTCGCACAGATACGCAGTATTTT. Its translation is CATSGGLRTDTQYF.

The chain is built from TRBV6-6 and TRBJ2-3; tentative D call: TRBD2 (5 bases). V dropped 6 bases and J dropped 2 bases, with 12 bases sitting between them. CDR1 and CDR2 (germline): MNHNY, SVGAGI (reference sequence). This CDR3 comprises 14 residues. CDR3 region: CASRLGPYTDTQYF. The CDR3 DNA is TGTGCCAGCAGACTAGGGCCATACACAGATACGCAGTATTTT.

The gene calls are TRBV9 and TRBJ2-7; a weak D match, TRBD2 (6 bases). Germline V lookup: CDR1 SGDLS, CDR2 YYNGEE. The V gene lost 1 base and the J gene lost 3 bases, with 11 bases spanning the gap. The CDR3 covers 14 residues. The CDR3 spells CASSVTGDFYEQYF. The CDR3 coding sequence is TGTGCCAGCAGCGTAACGGGGGACTTCTACGAGCAGTACTTC. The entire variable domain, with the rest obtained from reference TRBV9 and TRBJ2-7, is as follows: DSGVTQTPKHLITATGQRVTLRCSPRSGDLSVYWYQQSLDQGLQFLIQYYNGEERAKGNILERFSAQQFPDLHSELNLSSLELGDSALYFCASSVTGDFYEQYFGPGTRLTVT.

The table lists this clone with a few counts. Here the CDR3 reads CASSSTRGGAMYEQFF. The CDR3 DNA sequence: TGTGCCAGCTCGTCGACCCGCGGGGGGGCCATGTATGAGCAGTTCTTC. The chain employs TRBV18 and TRBJ2-1; 9 positions agree with TRBD2. With V trimmed by 6 bases and J by 8 bases, 14 bases remained unmatched. CDR1 and CDR2 (germline): KGHSH, LQKENI. This CDR3 is 16 amino acids long.

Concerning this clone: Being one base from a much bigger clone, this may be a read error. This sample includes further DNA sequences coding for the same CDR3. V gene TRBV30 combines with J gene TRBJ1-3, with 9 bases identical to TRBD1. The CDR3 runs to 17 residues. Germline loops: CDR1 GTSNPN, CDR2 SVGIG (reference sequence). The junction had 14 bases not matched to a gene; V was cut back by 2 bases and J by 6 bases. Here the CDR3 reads CAWSSLGQGRMENTIYF. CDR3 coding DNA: TGTGCCTGGAGTTCATTAGGACAGGGGAGAATGGAAAACACCATATATTTT.

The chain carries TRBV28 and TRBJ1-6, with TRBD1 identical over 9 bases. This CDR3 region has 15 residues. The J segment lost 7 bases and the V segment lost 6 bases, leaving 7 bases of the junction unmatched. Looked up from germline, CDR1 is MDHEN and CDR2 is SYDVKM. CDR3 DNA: TGTGCCAGCAGCCGGGACAGGGTCAACAATTCACCCCTCCACTTT. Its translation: CASSRDRVNNSPLHF.

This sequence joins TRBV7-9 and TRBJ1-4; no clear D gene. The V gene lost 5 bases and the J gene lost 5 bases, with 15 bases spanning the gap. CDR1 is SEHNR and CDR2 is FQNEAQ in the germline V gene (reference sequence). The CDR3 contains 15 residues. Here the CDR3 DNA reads TGTGCCAGCAGCGTGATGGTGGCCAGAAATGAAAAACTGTTTTTT. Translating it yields CASSVMVARNEKLFF. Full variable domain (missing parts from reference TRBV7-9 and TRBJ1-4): DTGVSQNPRHKITKRGQNVTFRCDPISEHNRLYWYRQTLGQGPEFLTYFQNEAQLEKSRLLSDRFSAERPKGSFSTLEIQRTEQGDSAMYLCASSVMVARNEKLFFGSGTQLSVL.

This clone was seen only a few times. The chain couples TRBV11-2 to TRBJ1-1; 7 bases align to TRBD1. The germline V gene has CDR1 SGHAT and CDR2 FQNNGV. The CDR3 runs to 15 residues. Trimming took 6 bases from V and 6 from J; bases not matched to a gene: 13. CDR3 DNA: TGTGCCAGCAGGCTAAGCACAGGGGCTTATTCTGAAGCTTTCTTT. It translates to CASRLSTGAYSEAFF. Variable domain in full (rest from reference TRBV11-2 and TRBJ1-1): EAGVAQSPRYKIIEKRQSVAFWCNPISGHATLYWYQQILGQGPKLLIQFQNNGVVDDSQLPKDRFSAERLKGVDSTLKIQPAKLEDSAVYLCASRLSTGAYSEAFFGQGTRLTVV.

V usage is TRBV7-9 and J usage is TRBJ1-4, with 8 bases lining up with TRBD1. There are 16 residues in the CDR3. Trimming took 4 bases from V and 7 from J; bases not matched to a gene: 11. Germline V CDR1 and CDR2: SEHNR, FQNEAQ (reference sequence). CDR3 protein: CASSSAARTGSEKLFF. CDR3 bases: TGTGCCAGCAGCTCCGCCGCTAGGACAGGGTCTGAAAAACTGTTTTTT. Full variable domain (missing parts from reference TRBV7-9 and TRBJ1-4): DTGVSQNPRHKITKRGQNVTFRCDPISEHNRLYWYRQTLGQGPEFLTYFQNEAQLEKSRLLSDRFSAERPKGSFSTLEIQRTEQGDSAMYLCASSSAARTGSEKLFFGSGTQLSVL.

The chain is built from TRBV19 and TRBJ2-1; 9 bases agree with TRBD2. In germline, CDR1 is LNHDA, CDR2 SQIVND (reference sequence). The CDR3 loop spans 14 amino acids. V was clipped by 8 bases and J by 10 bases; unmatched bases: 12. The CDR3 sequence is CASCPKRGAMEQFF. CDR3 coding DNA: TGTGCCAGTTGCCCGAAGCGGGGGGCCATGGAGCAGTTCTTC.

The CDR3 sequence is CASSQTGEEGEKLFF. The CDR3, as DNA: TGTGCCAGCAGTCAGACAGGGGAGGAAGGGGAAAAACTGTTTTTT. V usage is TRBV28 and J usage is TRBJ1-4; the match to TRBD1 covers 8 bases. The CDR3 is 15 residues long. Trimming removed 5 bases from V and 8 bases from J; junction bases left unmatched: 10. Germline V gene data show CDR1 as MDHEN and CDR2 as SYDVKM.

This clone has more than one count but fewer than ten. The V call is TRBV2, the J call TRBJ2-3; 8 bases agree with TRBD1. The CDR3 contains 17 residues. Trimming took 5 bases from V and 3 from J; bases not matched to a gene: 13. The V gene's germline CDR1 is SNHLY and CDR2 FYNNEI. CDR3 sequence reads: CASSLPLGQGETDTQYF. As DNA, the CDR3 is TGTGCCAGCAGTCTTCCGTTAGGACAGGGCGAAACAGATACGCAGTATTTT.

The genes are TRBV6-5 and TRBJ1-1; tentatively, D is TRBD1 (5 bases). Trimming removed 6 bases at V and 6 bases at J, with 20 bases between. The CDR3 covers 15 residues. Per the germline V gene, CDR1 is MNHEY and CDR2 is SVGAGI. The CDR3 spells CASSGTASGEAEAFF. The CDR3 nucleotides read TGTGCCAGCAGCGGAACGGCCTCGGGGGAAGCTGAAGCTTTCTTT.

In DNA form, the CDR3 reads TGTGCCAGCAGTTCACTAGCGGGGAGCACCGGGGAGCTGTTTTTT. It encodes CASSSLAGSTGELFF. The chain carries TRBV11-3 and TRBJ2-2, with TRBD2 identical over 10 bases. Germline V gene data show CDR1 as SGHNT and CDR2 as YENEEA. CDR3 length: 15 residues. The ends lost 6 bases at V and 4 bases at J; junction bases unmatched: 5.

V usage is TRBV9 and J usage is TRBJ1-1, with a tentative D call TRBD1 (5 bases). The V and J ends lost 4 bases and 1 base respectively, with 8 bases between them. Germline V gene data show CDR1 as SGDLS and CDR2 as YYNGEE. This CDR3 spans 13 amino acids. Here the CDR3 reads CASSPTGNTEAFF. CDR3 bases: TGTGCCAGCAGCCCTACAGGGAACACTGAAGCTTTCTTT.

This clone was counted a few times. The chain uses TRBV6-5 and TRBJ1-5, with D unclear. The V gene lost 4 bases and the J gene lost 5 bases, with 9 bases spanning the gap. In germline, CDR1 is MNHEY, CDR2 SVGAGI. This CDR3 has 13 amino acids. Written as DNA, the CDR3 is TGTGCCAGCAGTTCTGCGTTTGATCAGCCCCAGCATTTT. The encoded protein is CASSSAFDQPQHF.

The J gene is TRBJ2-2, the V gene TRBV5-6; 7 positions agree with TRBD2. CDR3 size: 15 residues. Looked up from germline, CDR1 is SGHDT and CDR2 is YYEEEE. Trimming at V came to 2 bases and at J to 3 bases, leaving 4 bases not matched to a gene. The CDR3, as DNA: TGTGCCAGCAGCTTATTGGGGAGGGACACCGGGGAGCTGTTTTTT. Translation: CASSLLGRDTGELFF. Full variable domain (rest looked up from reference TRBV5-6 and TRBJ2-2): DAGVTQSPTHLIKTRGQQVTLRCSPKSGHDTVSWYQQALGQGPQFIFQYYEEEERQRGNFPDRFSGHQFPNYSSELNVNALLLGDSALYLCASSLLGRDTGELFFGEGSRLTVL.

CDR3 region: CASTPLGQIVNNEQFF. The CDR3 region has the DNA TGTGCCAGCACGCCACTGGGACAGATTGTTAACAATGAGCAGTTCTTC. The chain is built from TRBV9 and TRBJ2-1, with 7 positions matching TRBD1. The germline V gene has CDR1 SGDLS and CDR2 YYNGEE. V lost 6 bases to trimming and J lost 5 bases; unmatched junction nucleotides: 14. CDR3 length equals 16 residues.

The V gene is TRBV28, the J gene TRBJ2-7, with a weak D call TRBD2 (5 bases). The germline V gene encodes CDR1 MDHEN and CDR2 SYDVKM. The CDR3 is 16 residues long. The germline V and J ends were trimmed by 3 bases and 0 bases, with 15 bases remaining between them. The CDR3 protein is CASSFGLGRGSYEQYF. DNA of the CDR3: TGTGCCAGCAGTTTCGGTTTGGGTCGGGGCTCCTACGAGCAGTACTTC.

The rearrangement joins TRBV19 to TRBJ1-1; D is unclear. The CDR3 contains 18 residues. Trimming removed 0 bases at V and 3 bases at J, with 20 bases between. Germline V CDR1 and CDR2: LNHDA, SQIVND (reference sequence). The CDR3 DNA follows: TGTGCCAGTAGTATAGATCGTACTCCAACAGTGTTGGACACTGAAGCTTTCTTT. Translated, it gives CASSIDRTPTVLDTEAFF.

The CDR3 reads CASIPGTGINTIYF. The CDR3 DNA reads as TGTGCCAGCATCCCCGGGACAGGGATAAACACCATATATTTT. The V and J genes are TRBV6-5 and TRBJ1-3; 9 positions match TRBD1. Losses at the gene ends were 7 bases for V and 6 bases for J; bases not matched to a gene: 7. The CDR3 totals 14 residues. The germline gives CDR1 MNHEY, CDR2 SVGAGI.

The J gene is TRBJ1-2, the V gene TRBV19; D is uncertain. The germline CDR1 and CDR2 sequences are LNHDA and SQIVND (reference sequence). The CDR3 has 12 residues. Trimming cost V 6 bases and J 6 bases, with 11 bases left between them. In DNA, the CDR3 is TGTGCCAGTAGGCGAGAGGAGGATGGCTACACCTTC. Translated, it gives CASRREEDGYTF. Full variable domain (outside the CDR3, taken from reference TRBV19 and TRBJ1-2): DGGITQSPKYLFRKEGQNVTLSCEQNLNHDAMYWYRQDPGQGLRLIYYSQIVNDFQKGDIAEGYSVSREKKESFPLTVTSAQKNPTAFYLCASRREEDGYTFGSGTRLTVV.

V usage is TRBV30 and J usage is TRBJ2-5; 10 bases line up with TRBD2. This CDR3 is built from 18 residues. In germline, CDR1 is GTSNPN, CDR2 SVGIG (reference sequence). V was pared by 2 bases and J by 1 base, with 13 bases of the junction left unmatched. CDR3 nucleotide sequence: TGTGCCTGGAGTCCCCAACTGGGAGCGGGGGGGATCCAAGAGACCCAGTACTTC. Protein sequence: CAWSPQLGAGGIQETQYF.

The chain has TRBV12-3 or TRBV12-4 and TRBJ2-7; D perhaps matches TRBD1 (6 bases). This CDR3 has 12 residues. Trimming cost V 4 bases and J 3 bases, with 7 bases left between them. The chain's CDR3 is CASSSDSYEQYF. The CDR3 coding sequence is TGTGCCAGCAGTTCGGACAGCTACGAGCAGTACTTC.

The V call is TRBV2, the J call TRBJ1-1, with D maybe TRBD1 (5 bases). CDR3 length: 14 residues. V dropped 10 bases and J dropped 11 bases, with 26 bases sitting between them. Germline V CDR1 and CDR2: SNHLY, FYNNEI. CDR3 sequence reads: CATRSWGRQRVAFF. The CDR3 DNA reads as TGTGCCACGAGGTCTTGGGGCCGGCAACGGGTGGCTTTCTTT.

The CDR3 sequence is CASSTRQIPNNEQFF. The CDR3 DNA follows: TGTGCCAGCAGCACAAGACAGATCCCCAACAATGAGCAGTTCTTC. The J gene is TRBJ2-1, the V gene TRBV21-1; TRBD1, the table's D call, lacks a check against the DNA. TRBV21-1 is listed as a pseudogene. The CDR3 spans 15 residues.

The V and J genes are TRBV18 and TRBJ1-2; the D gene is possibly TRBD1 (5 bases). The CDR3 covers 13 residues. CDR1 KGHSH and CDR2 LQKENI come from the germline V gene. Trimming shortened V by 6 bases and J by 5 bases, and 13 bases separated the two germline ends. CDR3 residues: CASSGGGRYGYTF. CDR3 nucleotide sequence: TGTGCCAGCTCTGGGGGAGGGCGATATGGCTACACCTTC.